This T cell receptor beta chain appears in the sequencing data of a study of Ad26.COV2.S vaccination and SARS-CoV-2 variants. Across the study: Into the muscle, Ad26.COV2.S was dosed once or twice, 56 days apart.

The treatment: roughly 20 received Ad26.COV2.S at low or high dose, single or two shots; about five received placebo; per-sample allocation not given. Each sample was drawn 63 days after the first injection (of vaccine or placebo). In Boston, the donor was an adult between 18-55 years of age. An Ad26 vector was used to express Wuhan-strain SARS-CoV-2 spike as the vaccine. The method was immunoSEQ multiplex PCR; TCRdb's version includes in-frame clones alone and lacks a portion of them. The sample has approximately 350,000 clones; about 80% are singletons. Study results and limitations: Compared with placebo recipients, vaccine recipients had higher spike-specific TCR breadth.

For this clone: The antigen is not known.

Unmatched junction bases numbered 7, after V lost 4 bases and J lost 5 bases. CDR3 size: 17 residues. Germline V gene sequence: CDR1 KGHDR, CDR2 SFDVKD. This specimen was peripheral blood, taken in a trial of Ad26.COV2.S vaccine versus placebo. This TCR derives from a person aged 18-60 years who received the Ad26.COV2.S COVID-19 vaccine or a placebo. The rearrangement uses TRBV24-1 and TRBJ2-3; 14 bases match TRBD2. The CDR3 DNA is TGTGCCACCAGTGAAACGGGACTAGCGGGGGCAGAAGATACGCAGTATTTT. Residues: CATSETGLAGAEDTQYF.